This T cell receptor beta chain was sequenced for a study of cytotoxic CD8 clonotypes in ibrutinib-treated CLL. General study findings and limits: The study found baseline clonality above age-matched healthy donors, tracking circulating CD8+ T-cell counts.

About this clone itself: Its antigen is unknown.

Trimming removed 2 bases at V and 3 bases at J, with 8 bases between. Germline values: CDR1 GTSNPN, CDR2 SVGIG (reference sequence). The CDR3 is 14 amino acids. Genomic DNA in an amount of approximately 2.2 micrograms was extracted from cryopreserved PBMCs and used for the preparation of TCR beta libraries. A 1 in 200,000 to 1 in 1 million T cell depth was the sequencing target. Data came from immunoSEQ multiplex PCR; TCRdb stores just in-frame clones and leaves some out. Found here are about 160,000 clones, roughly 88% of them singletons; the top ten hold approximately 3%. The rearrangement joins TRBV30 to TRBJ2-6; D may be TRBD1 or TRBD2 (5 bases each). The sample was PBMCs, taken at disease progression, from a patient treated with ibrutinib. This receptor was taken from a human donor with chronic lymphocytic leukemia. The CDR3 is CAWSPGSGANVLTF. The CDR3 nucleotides are TGTGCCTGGAGTCCAGGGAGTGGGGCCAACGTCCTGACTTTC. The full variable domain, completed using reference TRBV30 and TRBJ2-6, is SQTIHQWPATLVQPVGSPLSLECTVEGTSNPNLYWYRQAAGRGLQLLFYSVGIGQISSEVPQNLSASRPQDRQFILSSKKLLLSDSGFYLCAWSPGSGANVLTFGAGSRLTVL.